The T cell receptor beta chain under discussion was sequenced for a study of T-cell reconstitution after alpha-beta-depleted transplantation in children. Findings of the study overall: Most T-cell counts and diversity one year after the transplant came from T cells that were newly produced. Reports say that about two months after transplant, the alpha-beta T cells came out of several hundred graft clones that had expanded.

To note about this clonotype: Its cognate antigen is unknown.

A TCRbeta library incorporating unique molecular identifiers was prepared. From the PCR reads, TCRdb called clonotypes with MiXCR, one entry per CDR3 protein. The profile shows 250,000 to 350,000 distinct CDR3 sequences, 23% of them singletons. Specimen: PBMCs, mostly from graft donor cells, collected 180 days after TCRalphabeta/CD19-depleted stem cell transplant. The TCR comes from a male patient between 5 and 17 years old who had a stem cell transplant for acute lymphoblastic leukemia, so the T cells may come from the graft donor.

CDR3 DNA sequence: TGTGCCAGCAGCACGGGACAGTCCCGCACAGATACGCAGTATTTT. It encodes CASSTGQSRTDTQYF. The chain employs TRBV7-9 and TRBJ2-3; 7 positions agree with TRBD1. Looked up from germline, CDR1 is SEHNR and CDR2 is FQNEAQ (reference sequence). Germline trimming cut 5 bases from V and 1 base from J; bases unmatched to any gene: 6. The CDR3 sequence is 15 residues long.